The clone carrying this T cell receptor (beta chain) was counted between two and nine times. What it binds is unknown. This sample was included in a study of blood T cells in healthy people across ages. On the study more broadly: Capture via template switching afforded approximately one barcoded beta molecule per two T cells.

PCR was performed a second time for about 7 to 11 cycles using a sample-barcoded 5' primer and a J-beta primer mix. TCRdb analysed the 5' RACE reads with MiXCR anew, one entry per CDR3 protein. This table has about 1.1 million distinct CDR3 sequences, roughly two fifths appearing once. There were healthy Caucasian individuals from Russia, aged roughly 6 to 90, serving as donors. Findings and limits, study-wide: No one knew whether donors had CMV, which possibly confounded expanded clonotype changes. PBMCs went unsorted, and a conclusive naive versus antigen-experienced comparison was therefore prevented.

The V end lost 2 bases, the J end lost 4 bases, and 13 bases lay between the germline ends. This CDR3 contains 15 residues. Germline values: CDR1 SNHLY, CDR2 FYNNEI. The sequence came from a man younger than 30 in good health. Specimen: blood. J is TRBJ2-3 and V is TRBV2; D is ambiguous. CDR3 region: CASSELGRYSDTQYF. DNA of the CDR3: TGTGCCAGCAGTGAATTGGGCAGGTACTCAGATACGCAGTATTTT.